The 4 T cell receptor beta chains below all came from one sample that was sequenced in a study of cytomegalovirus exposure and HLA in healthy donors. Only in-frame clones appear in the TCRdb table, and some are missing; sequencing was by immunoSEQ multiplex PCR. This table has 200,000 or so clones, around four fifths appearing once. Source material: PBMCs. Source of these receptors: a woman aged 18-29 years in good health and CMV-seronegative.

The table lists this clone with a few counts. The gene calls are TRBV28 and TRBJ1-2, with 11 bases fitting TRBD1. The CDR3 is 14 amino acids. Germline-derived CDR1 and CDR2 are MDHEN and SYDVKM. After removal of 7 bases from V and 8 bases from J, the junction contained 9 bases not matched to a gene. CDR3 sequence reads: CASNLGTGGRGYTF. For the CDR3, the DNA is TGTGCCAGCAACCTCGGGACAGGGGGAAGAGGCTACACCTTC.

This chain links TRBV5-1 with TRBJ2-1; D gene unclear. Looked up from germline, CDR1 is SGHRS and CDR2 is YFSETQ. V lost 0 bases, J lost 0 bases, and 7 bases lay in between. This CDR3 has 15 residues. The CDR3 DNA sequence: TGCGCCAGCAGCTTGGGGGTAGGCTCCTACAATGAGCAGTTCTTC. Translating it yields CASSLGVGSYNEQFF.

The chain links TRBV6-5 to TRBJ2-2, with 8 bases fitting TRBD1. The CDR3 contains 15 residues. J gave up 3 bases and V 5 bases, and 5 bases lay outside the gene matches. Germline V CDR1 and CDR2: MNHEY, SVGAGI. The CDR3: CASSAGGADTGELFF. In DNA, the CDR3 is TGTGCCAGCAGTGCAGGGGGCGCCGACACCGGGGAGCTGTTTTTT.

This clone has a single count. The chain has TRBV30 and TRBJ1-2; D gene uncertain. The ends were cut back, 2 bases at V and 0 bases at J, with 7 bases in the middle. This CDR3 has 13 residues. Germline lookup yields CDR1 GTSNPN and CDR2 SVGIG (reference sequence). The CDR3 bases are TGTGCCTGGAGTAAAGGGACTAACTATGGCTACACCTTC. Protein sequence: CAWSKGTNYGYTF.